This T cell receptor (beta chain) originates from a study of identical twins. Study findings and constraints: Modeled out-of-frame TCR alpha sharing in monozygotic twins fell below observed levels. Researchers reported excess low generation probability among twin-shared out-of-frame alpha sequences.

About this clonotype itself: No antigen is known for it.

TCRdb re-called the 5' RACE reads with MiXCR, one entry per CDR3 protein. The sample consists of 700,000 or so distinct CDR3 sequences, 21% of them appearing once. The CDR3 contains 13 residues. Trimming took off 0 bases at V and 6 bases at J, with 8 bases between the two ends. The germline V gene encodes CDR1 LGHNT and CDR2 FRNRAP. Healthy Caucasians alone served as donors. The sample was also reused in another study, on T cells expressing NK-cell markers. That paper adds: Cells sorted as CD3+CD56+NKG2C+, CD3+CD56+NKG2C- and CD3+CD56-NKG2C+ T cells supplied the TCR beta repertoires.

The clonotype was recovered from a woman aged 18-29 years in good health. The sample consisted of PBMCs. The chain joins TRBV12-5 to TRBJ1-1, with D possibly matching TRBD1 (5 bases). The DNA for the CDR3 is TGTGCTAGTGGTTTGGTCAGGGCATCTGAAGCTTTCTTT. This translates into CASGLVRASEAFF.